This T cell receptor beta chain stems from a study of T cell responses to AZD1222 COVID-19 vaccine (dated by TCRdb to the early 2020s). General notes on the study: TCR sequencing was performed for 230 to 250 trial participants, of whom around 200 were given two doses of AZD1222 and around 25 were given two doses of MenACWY control vaccine. Trial participants were enrolled by age into 18-55, 56-69 and 70-plus year subgroups, with approximately 150, 30 and 60 TCR-sequenced participants respectively. Study-level results and caveats: Participants were mostly white British and included more females than males, and it was suggested by the authors that clonal diversity may have been underestimated. The 56-69-year group was small, and its depth increase did not reach significance, likely because of low power. Spike-specific TCR breadth and depth rose significantly after two AZD1222 doses compared with day 0 and with MenACWY recipients. Conclusions about previously exposed vaccinees were limited because only a handful of AZD1222 recipients were SARS-CoV-2 seropositive at baseline. Reportedly, almost half of the unique spike-specific TCRs recognized epitopes lying outside the regions that are mutated in the B.1.351 and B.1.1.7 variants. The whole spike protein was spanned by vaccine-associated CD4 TCRs, and dominant responses were seen in regions 160-218 and 743-854. Because no day 14 peak-response samples were available, the repertoires could be characterized only after the peak T cell response.

The sample holds a few counts of this clone. Its antigen has not been determined. No per-base quality is available; no much larger clone lies one base away. What the time point label conveys for this sample: baseline before first vaccination. The treatment or condition label corresponds to: meningococcal conjugate vaccine given as trial control. The vaccinee samples were drawn from two UK trials, COV001 and COV002, one of which was a single-blind randomized controlled phase 2/3 trial testing AZD1222 (ChAdOx1 nCoV-19) in healthy adults. Trial participant PBMC samples were collected at day 0 and day 28 after the second dose for TCRbeta chain sequencing. CDR1 and CDR2 (SGHAT, FQNNGV) derive from the germline V gene. V lost 3 bases and J lost 0 bases; the stretch between them is 11 bases long. Including the terminal cysteine and phenylalanine, the CDR3 comprises 15 residues. Kept here is only the CDR3 DNA, which spans 45 bases and is read in frame from base 1.

The CDR3 regions of human TCRbeta chains were analyzed by immunosequencing. Regarding the original processing steps: Repertoire TCRs were checked for matches against a reference library of SARS-CoV-2-specific TCRs that had been generated using the MIRA antigen-specificity platform. Breadth was defined as the fraction of unique TCRs that were SARS-CoV-2-associated. Depth was defined as the fraction of total T cells that were SARS-CoV-2-associated. Using the MIRA data, every spike-specific TCR was mapped to the spike region that the TCR reacted to and assigned to either a CD4 or a CD8 class. Log10-transformed breadth and depth values were compared by one-way ANOVA with Sidak's multiple comparisons tests. In its TCRdb copy, this immuneACCESS table keeps in-frame sequences only and misses some clones. Where compared with another copy, unresolved V genes explain less than half of these, and the others have no known cause. V and J calls and clone size are as listed in that table; D and trimming were resolved from the DNA. The sample table records 110,000 or so clones; approximately 90% of these occur just once. Of the sample, roughly 3.2% is held by the ten largest clones.

Source: peripheral blood, taken on day 0 of MenACWY control vaccination. This receptor was obtained from an adult in good health. This chain is built from TRBV11-2 and TRBJ1-2; D gene: possibly TRBD1, on 6 matching bases. The CDR3: CASSFTRDTNYGYTF. The nucleotides are TGTGCCAGCAGCTTTACCCGGGACACTAACTATGGCTACACCTTC.